Listed below are T cell receptor beta chains from one sample, sequenced in a study of blood T cell repertoires in COVID-19. Produced via immunoSEQ multiplex PCR; TCRdb's table is partial and in-frame only. The data contain around 240,000 clones, more than 80% of them singletons. The sample comprised PBMCs or T cells enriched from blood (not recorded which). All receptors derive from a man between 45 and 60 years old who had been exposed to COVID-19. Both conserved end residues are part of each CDR3. For some rows the clone size is stated as once, few or many, or as a class when expanded; others skip it.

CDR3: CATSEGRETNQPQHF
V: TRBV24-1
size: -
J: TRBJ1-5

CDR3: CAIKGQGSTEAFF
V: TRBV10-3
size: -
J: TRBJ1-1

CDR3: CASSVQINQPQHF
V: TRBV2
size: -
J: TRBJ1-5

CDR3: CSVAESAGAYGYTF
V: TRBV29-1
size: few
J: TRBJ1-2

CDR3: CATSDSGREGDTQYF
V: TRBV24-1
size: many
J: TRBJ2-3

CDR3: CASSPPRGGTGNEQFF
V: TRBV11-3
size: -
J: TRBJ2-1

CDR3: CASSLGSAKAKNIQYF
V: TRBV5-1
size: -
J: TRBJ2-4

CDR3: CASSQGDSQETQYF
V: TRBV5-1
size: -
J: TRBJ2-5

CDR3: CASSYSTNYGYTF
V: TRBV6-6
size: -
J: TRBJ1-2

CDR3: CASSFRVQETQYF
V: TRBV28
size: -
J: TRBJ2-5

CDR3: CASSLDDGGAFF
V: TRBV7-9
size: -
J: TRBJ1-1

CDR3: CASSEVQRGTYNEQFF
V: TRBV10-1
size: -
J: TRBJ2-1

CDR3: CASSLRLQTYNEQFF
V: TRBV3-1/TRBV3-2
size: -
J: TRBJ2-1

CDR3: CASGGDMNTEAFF
V: TRBV12-5
size: -
J: TRBJ1-1

CDR3: CASSLVGVGEKLFF
V: TRBV7-9
size: -
J: TRBJ1-4

CDR3: CASSQDLGTGENEQFF
V: TRBV4-1
size: -
J: TRBJ2-1

CDR3: CASSPPRGGDPYGYTF
V: TRBV9
size: -
J: TRBJ1-2

CDR3: CASSAWGGDTEAFF
V: TRBV11-1
size: -
J: TRBJ1-1

CDR3: CASGGHLPSTEAFF
V: TRBV25-1
size: -
J: TRBJ1-1

CDR3: CAISEGLNEKLFF
V: TRBV10-3
size: -
J: TRBJ1-4

CDR3: CASSDPAGLENTEAFF
V: TRBV2
size: few
J: TRBJ1-1

CDR3: CASSMRRTGEDGYTF
V: TRBV28
size: -
J: TRBJ1-2

CDR3: CASRWTGCGYTF
V: TRBV21-1
size: -
J: TRBJ1-2

CDR3: CASSHGSGGPQETQYF
V: TRBV9
size: -
J: TRBJ2-5

CDR3: CSADRDRGYNEQFF
V: TRBV29-1
size: -
J: TRBJ2-1

CDR3: CASSLVLINSPLHF
V: TRBV7-9
size: once
J: TRBJ1-6

CDR3: CATSGTGEAFF
V: TRBV24-1
size: -
J: TRBJ1-1

CDR3: CASITGGSNEQFF
V: TRBV28
size: once
J: TRBJ2-1

CDR3: CASSENRGRQFF
V: TRBV6-1
size: -
J: TRBJ2-1

CDR3: CASSYSLISLAGLYNEQFF
V: TRBV6-2/TRBV6-3
size: once
J: TRBJ2-1

CDR3: CASSLTGDSYGYTF
V: TRBV7-3
size: -
J: TRBJ1-2

CDR3: CASSVDPSGRWGITGELFF
V: TRBV9
size: -
J: TRBJ2-2

CDR3: CSVLGQGMNTEAFF
V: TRBV29-1
size: -
J: TRBJ1-1

CDR3: CASSLGQYGYTF
V: TRBV7-9
size: -
J: TRBJ1-2

CDR3: CASSLAGGLDFLSSYNEQFF
V: TRBV7-2
size: -
J: TRBJ2-1

CDR3: CASSRSRGFNEQFF
V: TRBV6-5
size: -
J: TRBJ2-1

CDR3: CASSLRTGEPGELFF
V: TRBV7-6
size: -
J: TRBJ2-2

CDR3: CASSLWSEKLFF
V: TRBV7-9
size: -
J: TRBJ1-4

CDR3: CASSAYHSGELFF
V: TRBV10-1
size: -
J: TRBJ2-2

CDR3: CASSPKSGGEQPQHF
V: TRBV18
size: -
J: TRBJ1-5

CDR3: CASSFVLPARDGYTF
V: TRBV5-6
size: -
J: TRBJ1-2

CDR3: CASSLVAGVETQYF
V: TRBV5-1
size: -
J: TRBJ2-5

CDR3: CASSLGRQGGHNQPQHF
V: TRBV28
size: -
J: TRBJ1-5